One and the same sample provided the 8 T cell receptor beta chains below, sequenced in a study of blood T cell repertoires in COVID-19. Clones were sequenced by immunoSEQ multiplex PCR, and TCRdb holds only the in-frame ones, with some missing. The repertoire holds 70,000 to 95,000 clones, approximately 89% seen once, with roughly 2.3% in the top ten. Sequenced input: peripheral blood. All receptors come from a man aged 50 or older with acute or convalescent COVID-19.

This clone was found a few times. The genes are TRBV30 and TRBJ2-1; D is possibly TRBD1 (5 bases). This CDR3 is 12 amino acids long. Germline CDR1 reads GTSNPN; CDR2 reads SVGIG (reference sequence). Deletions cut 4 bases from V and 7 bases from J, with 11 bases between. CDR3 nucleotide sequence: TGTGCCTGGAATCAGGGATCAAATGAGCAGTTCTTC. This translates into CAWNQGSNEQFF.

The chain couples TRBV29-1 to TRBJ2-7; no clear D. The CDR3 runs to 11 residues. V was pared by 6 bases and J by 3 bases, with 9 bases between. In germline, CDR1 is SQVTM, CDR2 ANQGSEA. The CDR3 sequence is CSVREYYEQYF. CDR3 nucleotides: TGCAGCGTCCGAGAATACTACGAGCAGTACTTC.

The chain uses TRBV9 and TRBJ2-2, with TRBD1 identical over 8 bases. The CDR3 is 14 residues long. V lost 4 bases and J lost 5; bases outside the gene matches: 4. From germline, CDR1 is SGDLS and CDR2 YYNGEE. Here the CDR3 reads CASSSRQGTGELFF. CDR3 nucleotides: TGTGCCAGCAGCTCGAGACAGGGGACCGGGGAGCTGTTTTTT.

The rearrangement links TRBV2 to TRBJ2-5; possibly TRBD1 for D (6 bases). V was clipped by 6 bases and J by 3 bases, with 14 bases between them. Germline lookup yields CDR1 SNHLY and CDR2 FYNNEI. This CDR3 is 14 amino acids long. The CDR3 DNA reads as TGTGCCAGCAGCCTCGGTGGGACAAAAGAGACCCAGTACTTC. Translated, it gives CASSLGGTKETQYF.

The count of this clone is one. The chain uses TRBV9 and TRBJ2-2; TRBD2 is a possible D gene (5 bases). This CDR3 is built from 15 residues. Germline V gives CDR1 SGDLS, CDR2 YYNGEE. The ends were cut back, 0 bases at V and 5 bases at J, with 11 bases in the middle. The CDR3 loop reads CASSVDFRGTGELFF. The CDR3 region has the DNA TGTGCCAGCAGCGTAGATTTTAGAGGGACCGGGGAGCTGTTTTTT.

This chain uses TRBV6-5 with TRBJ2-1; TRBD2 might be the D (5 bases). Between the trimmed V and J ends, which lost 6 bases and 12 bases, there was a span of 18 bases. Germline V gene sequence: CDR1 MNHEY, CDR2 SVGAGI. The CDR3 runs 13 residues. The CDR3 sequence: CASSDLLARPQFF. CDR3 in DNA: TGTGCCAGCAGCGACCTTCTAGCCCGACCGCAGTTCTTC.

V and J are TRBV7-7 and TRBJ2-5, with a weak D call TRBD2 (5 bases). There are 13 residues in the CDR3. CDR1 and CDR2 (germline): SSHAT, FNYEAQ (reference sequence). V lost 1 base and J 5 bases, leaving 8 bases between the germline ends. The CDR3 reads CASSLGRRETQYF. The DNA of the CDR3 is TGTGCCAGCAGCTTAGGGAGGCGCGAGACCCAGTACTTC.

This chain joins TRBV5-4 and TRBJ2-5; D gene uncertain. Per the germline V gene, CDR1 is SGHNT and CDR2 is YYREEE (reference sequence). The CDR3 extends over 12 amino acids. V was pared by 2 bases and J by 7 bases, with 9 bases between. The CDR3 sequence: CASSLTTGTQYF. The CDR3 bases are TGTGCCAGCAGCTTAACCACGGGGACCCAGTACTTC.